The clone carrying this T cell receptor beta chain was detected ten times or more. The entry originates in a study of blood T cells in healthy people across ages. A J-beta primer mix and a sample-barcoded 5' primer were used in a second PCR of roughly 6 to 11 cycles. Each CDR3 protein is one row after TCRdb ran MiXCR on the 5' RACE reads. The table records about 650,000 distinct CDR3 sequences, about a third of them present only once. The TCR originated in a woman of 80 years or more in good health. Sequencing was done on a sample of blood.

The CDR3 sequence is CAWTARTDIGYTF. The DNA for the CDR3 is TGTGCCTGGACCGCGCGGACAGATATAGGCTACACCTTC. This chain connects TRBV30 to TRBJ1-2; D is perhaps TRBD1 (6 bases). V lost 4 bases, J lost 8 bases, and 17 bases lay in between. CDR3 length: 13 amino acids. Germline CDR1 GTSNPN, CDR2 SVGIG (reference sequence).